The source of this TCR beta chain is a study of Ad26.COV2.S vaccination and SARS-CoV-2 variants. Overall study context: Donor got 5x10^10 or 1x10^11 viral particles of Ad26.COV2.S.

Data came from immunoSEQ multiplex PCR; TCRdb stores just in-frame clones and leaves some out. The sample records 350,000 to 450,000 clones, over 75% being singletons. The sample's treatment: 15 to 20 received Ad26.COV2.S at low or high dose, single or two shots; about 5 received placebo; per-sample allocation not given. The investigators took samples on day 63 after the first vaccine or placebo injection. Germline loops: CDR1 SGDLS, CDR2 YYNGEE. Trimming took 4 bases from V and 0 from J; bases not matched to a gene: 8. The CDR3 has 16 residues. The TCR sequence derives from a person between 18 and 65 years old who received the Ad26.COV2.S COVID-19 vaccine or a placebo. The specimen was peripheral blood, collected in a trial of Ad26.COV2.S vaccine versus placebo. The chain combines TRBV9 with TRBJ2-3; TRBD2 matches at 7 bases. This chain's CDR3 is CASSQAGVASTDTQYF. CDR3 sequence (DNA): TGTGCCAGCAGCCAGGCGGGAGTCGCTAGCACAGATACGCAGTATTTT.